This T cell receptor (beta chain) was recovered during a study of blood T cell repertoires in COVID-19. Across the study: Samples taken during acute and convalescent COVID-19 were collected in the United States, Italy and Spain.

In the study's own analysis: The assay estimated nucleated cells by amplifying reference gene primers. Profiling relied on immunoSEQ multiplex PCR, and the TCRdb table lists in-frame clones only, not all of them. V, J and clone size derive from that table, while D and trimming were established from the DNA sequence. The sample shows under 85,000 clones, around 83% of them seen only once. This TCR derives from a man aged 50 to 60 with active COVID-19. The sequenced sample was peripheral blood.

The CDR3 spells CASSFTGHGYTF. Written as DNA, the CDR3 is TGTGCCAGCAGCTTCACAGGGCATGGCTACACCTTC. The V gene is TRBV5-4, the J gene TRBJ1-2, with D maybe TRBD1 (6 bases). V gave up 2 bases and J gave up 6 bases, with 8 bases separating them. The CDR3 is 12 amino acids. Germline V gene sequence: CDR1 SGHNT, CDR2 YYREEE (reference sequence).